This TCR beta chain appears in the sequencing data of a study of cytomegalovirus exposure and HLA in healthy donors. The PCR had 60 Vbeta and 13 Jbeta primers. TCRdb keeps only in-frame clones here, not all; method: immunoSEQ multiplex PCR. The data show 150,000 to 200,000 clones, with approximately 80% seen just once and over 2.5% held by the top ten. Per the germline V gene, CDR1 is SGHTA and CDR2 is FQGNSA. V lost 5 bases and J lost 4, with 17 bases in between. The CDR3 runs 15 residues. V is TRBV7-2 and J is TRBJ2-5; D is possibly TRBD1 (5 bases). Specimen: PBMCs. This TCR was recovered from a woman in her thirties or forties in good health and CMV-seropositive. The CDR3 spells CASSPLLGGAETQYF. The CDR3 DNA reads as TGTGCCAGCAGCCCCCTCCTTGGTGGGGCAGAGACCCAGTACTTC.